These 18 T cell receptor beta chains were all obtained from the same sample, sequenced in a study of control samples from healthy donors and cancer patients. Assay: immunoSEQ multiplex PCR; the TCRdb copy retains only in-frame clones and omits some. The table lists some 49,000 clones, 65% to 90% of them singletons, with 2.8% in the top ten. What was sequenced was PBMCs. These receptors all come from a woman aged 45-59 years with lung cancer.

This chain uses TRBV18 with TRBJ2-3, with D tentatively TRBD2 (6 bases). This CDR3 region has 15 residues. Trimming took 4 bases from V and 2 from J, leaving 13 bases between them. Germline-derived CDR1 and CDR2 are KGHSH and LQKENI. CDR3 protein: CASSRSGTSTDTQYF. The CDR3 nucleotides read TGTGCCAGCTCACGTTCCGGGACTTCCACAGATACGCAGTATTTT. Full variable domain (rest looked up from reference TRBV18 and TRBJ2-3): NAGVMQNPRHLVRRRGQEARLRCSPMKGHSHVYWYRQLPEEGLKFMVYLQKENIIDESGMPKERFSAEFPKEGPSILRIQQVVRGDSAAYFCASSRSGTSTDTQYFGPGTRLTVL.

J is TRBJ1-4 and V is TRBV6-6, with unresolved D. The CDR3 totals 13 residues. The germline V gene has CDR1 MNHNY and CDR2 SVGAGI (reference sequence). V was pared by 5 bases and J by 8 bases, with 12 bases between. The CDR3 spells CASSLPLGEKLFF. The CDR3 bases are TGTGCCAGCAGTCTCCCTCTAGGAGAAAAACTGTTTTTT.

This chain uses TRBV29-1 with TRBJ2-5; D perhaps matches TRBD2 (6 bases). V shed 1 base and J shed 5 bases, with 11 bases lying between them. Germline V gene lookup returns CDR1 SQVTM and CDR2 ANQGSEA. CDR3 size: 13 residues. The CDR3 sequence: CSVEGDSVETQYF. CDR3 nucleotides: TGCAGCGTTGAAGGGGACTCGGTCGAGACCCAGTACTTC.

The chain couples TRBV6-2 or TRBV6-3 to TRBJ1-6; no clear D. The germline V gene encodes CDR1 MNHEY and CDR2 SVGEGT. With 0 bases removed from V and 8 bases from J, the gap between germline ends came to 8 bases. The CDR3 contains 14 residues. The CDR3: CASSYSGIDSPLHF. The CDR3 region has the DNA TGTGCCAGCAGTTACTCTGGGATCGATTCACCCCTCCACTTT.

This clone appeared a single time. The rearrangement links TRBV28 to TRBJ2-1; no firm D call. The length of the CDR3 is 12 residues. V lost 3 bases and J 10 bases, leaving 10 bases between the germline ends. CDR1 is MDHEN, CDR2 SYDVKM, per germline. The CDR3 is CASSFVTLEQFF. The CDR3 region has the DNA TGTGCCAGCAGTTTCGTCACGTTAGAGCAGTTCTTC.

The rearrangement links TRBV7-2 to TRBJ1-1; D remains unclear. Germline values: CDR1 SGHTA, CDR2 FQGNSA. CDR3 length equals 13 residues. V lost 3 bases, J lost 2 bases, and 7 bases lay in between. The CDR3 region is CASSFSVNTEAFF. DNA for the CDR3: TGTGCCAGCAGCTTTTCGGTTAACACTGAAGCTTTCTTT.

The chain is built from TRBV5-8 and TRBJ2-7, with no clear D. V lost 3 bases and J 1 base, leaving 11 bases between the germline ends. Germline CDR1 and CDR2: SGHTS and YDEGEE. The CDR3 covers 14 residues. CDR3 sequence reads: CASSSRTESYEQYF. The CDR3 DNA follows: TGTGCCAGCAGCTCCCGGACGGAATCCTACGAGCAGTACTTC.

This sequence joins TRBV2 and TRBJ1-3, with D maybe TRBD1 (5 bases). CDR3 length: 15 amino acids. In germline, CDR1 is SNHLY, CDR2 FYNNEI. Deletions cut 6 bases from V and 0 bases from J, with 12 bases between. CDR3 sequence (DNA): TGTGCCAGCAGGGCCGGGGACCTCTCTGGAAACACCATATATTTT. This codes for CASRAGDLSGNTIYF. Full variable domain (missing parts from reference TRBV2 and TRBJ1-3): EPEVTQTPSHQVTQMGQEVILRCVPISNHLYFYWYRQILGQKVEFLVSFYNNEISEKSEIFDDQFSVERPDGSNFTLKIRSTKLEDSAMYFCASRAGDLSGNTIYFGEGSWLTVV.

The V and J genes are TRBV18 and TRBJ2-3; D is ambiguous. CDR1 is KGHSH, CDR2 LQKENI, per germline. The germline V and J ends were trimmed by 3 bases and 1 base, with 8 bases remaining between them. The CDR3 runs to 14 residues. Here the CDR3 reads CASSPVEGTDTQYF. CDR3 sequence (DNA): TGTGCCAGCTCACCGGTGGAAGGCACAGATACGCAGTATTTT.

The chain couples TRBV7-9 to TRBJ2-3; D remains ambiguous. Germline CDR1 is SEHNR and CDR2 is FQNEAQ (reference sequence). Trimming took off 3 bases at V and 0 bases at J, with 1 base between the two ends. The CDR3 is 12 residues long. CDR3 DNA: TGTGCCAGCAGCTTTAGCACAGATACGCAGTATTTT. Protein: CASSFSTDTQYF.

The V call is TRBV19, the J call TRBJ2-6; D might be TRBD1 (6 bases). Germline CDR1 and CDR2: LNHDA and SQIVND (reference sequence). The V end lost 7 bases, the J end lost 4 bases, and 11 bases lay between the germline ends. The CDR3 extends over 14 amino acids. The CDR3 protein is CASIARGGANVLTF. The CDR3 nucleotides are TGTGCCAGTATTGCCAGGGGAGGGGCCAACGTCCTGACTTTC.

The CDR3, as DNA: TGTGCCAGCAGCGTGTCTGCCGCGACGGGAACAGATACGCAGTATTTT. Amino acids: CASSVSAATGTDTQYF. This rearrangement joins TRBV9 to TRBJ2-3; tentatively, D is TRBD2 (5 bases). The CDR3 has 16 amino acids. Germline values: CDR1 SGDLS, CDR2 YYNGEE. Trimming shortened V by 2 bases and J by 3 bases, and 16 bases separated the two germline ends. Supplemented by reference TRBV9 and TRBJ2-3, the full variable domain reads DSGVTQTPKHLITATGQRVTLRCSPRSGDLSVYWYQQSLDQGLQFLIQYYNGEERAKGNILERFSAQQFPDLHSELNLSSLELGDSALYFCASSVSAATGTDTQYFGPGTRLTVL.

On this clone itself: At one of its ends the junction is not consistent with the germline gene, which may arise from a read error. The chain joins TRBV18 to TRBJ2-2; 11 positions match TRBD1. The CDR3 has 18 residues. CDR1 and CDR2 (germline): KGHSH, LQKENI. Here the CDR3 DNA reads TGTGTCAGCTCACCCTCCATTACCGGGACAGGGGGAACCGGGGAGCTGTTTTTT. It specifies CVSSPSITGTGGTGELFF.

V usage is TRBV29-1 and J usage is TRBJ2-3; 11 nucleotides align to TRBD1. Germline CDR1 reads SQVTM; CDR2 reads ANQGSEA. V lost 6 bases and J lost 6; bases outside the gene matches: 8. This CDR3 has 14 amino acids. This chain's CDR3 is CSVTGTGGADTQYF. The DNA for the CDR3 is TGCAGCGTGACCGGGACAGGGGGTGCGGATACGCAGTATTTT.

The CDR3 here is CASSLRGRDENTGELFF. CDR3 DNA sequence: TGTGCCAGCAGCTTGAGGGGTCGGGACGAGAACACCGGGGAGCTGTTTTTT. This chain uses TRBV7-7 with TRBJ2-2, with D perhaps given as TRBD1 or TRBD2 (5 bases each). Trimming took 3 bases from V and 1 from J, leaving 15 bases between them. This CDR3 contains 17 residues. Looked up from germline, CDR1 is SSHAT and CDR2 is FNYEAQ (reference sequence).

The J gene is TRBJ1-5, the V gene TRBV21-1; no check of the table's D call, TRBD1, against the DNA was made. TRBV21-1 is noted as a pseudogene. The CDR3 loop spans 18 amino acids. This CDR3 is CASSFRGLFGQDSQPQHF. The CDR3 DNA reads as TGTGCCAGCAGCTTCAGAGGTCTCTTTGGGCAGGACAGTCAGCCCCAGCATTTT.

The chain couples TRBV6-5 to TRBJ2-3; 9 bases are shared with TRBD1. This CDR3 has 16 amino acids. Trimming cost V 4 bases and J 2 bases; bases outside gene matches: 7. CDR1 and CDR2 (germline): MNHEY, SVGAGI. The DNA of the CDR3 is TGTGCCAGCAGTTCGTGGGGACAGGGAGACACAGATACGCAGTATTTT. Protein: CASSSWGQGDTDTQYF.

This clone was observed a handful of times. The chain employs TRBV19 and TRBJ1-3; D is undetermined. CDR3 length: 13 amino acids. V lost 7 bases, J lost 3 bases, and 10 bases lay in between. Germline CDR1 and CDR2: LNHDA and SQIVND (reference sequence). The CDR3 sequence: CASTQSVGNTIYF. The CDR3 DNA sequence: TGTGCCAGTACCCAGAGTGTTGGAAACACCATATATTTT.